This TCR beta chain was sequenced during a study of CD8 T cells in ankylosing spondylitis. TCRdb independently ran MiXCR on the 5' RACE reads; one entry per CDR3 protein. Here the sample spans 25,000 to 35,000 distinct CDR3 sequences, 5.3% being singletons. Germline assignment: CDR1 SGDLS and CDR2 YYNGEE. The CDR3 loop spans 14 amino acids. J gave up 9 bases and V 5 bases, and 7 bases lay outside the gene matches. This clonotype has a count of ten or more. This rearrangement joins TRBV9 to TRBJ2-7, with 14 bases identical to TRBD2. The TCR originated in a female donor with ankylosing spondylitis or in good health (not recorded which). What was sequenced was blood, either unsorted or a sorted T cell fraction (not recorded which). This chain's CDR3 is CASSGGLAGAVQYF. The CDR3 region has the DNA TGTGCCAGCAGTGGGGGACTAGCGGGAGCGGTGCAGTACTTC.